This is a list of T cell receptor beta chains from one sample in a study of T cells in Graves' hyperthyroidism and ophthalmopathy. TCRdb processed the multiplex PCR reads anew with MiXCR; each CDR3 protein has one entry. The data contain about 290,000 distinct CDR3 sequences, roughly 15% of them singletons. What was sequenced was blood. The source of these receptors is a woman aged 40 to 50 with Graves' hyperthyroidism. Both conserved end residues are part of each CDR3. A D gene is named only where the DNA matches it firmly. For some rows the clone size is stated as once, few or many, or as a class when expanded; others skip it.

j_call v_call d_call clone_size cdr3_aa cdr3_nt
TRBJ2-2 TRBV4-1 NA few CASSQGYRFAGTGELFF TGCGCCAGCAGCCAAGGGTACAGGTTTGCGGGCACCGGGGAGCTGTTTTTT
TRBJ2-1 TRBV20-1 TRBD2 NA CSAGRTSGRNEQFF TGCAGTGCCGGGAGGACTAGCGGGAGAAATGAGCAGTTCTTC
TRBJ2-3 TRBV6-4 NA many CASSDSSSVTDTQYF TGTGCCAGCAGTGACTCGAGTAGTGTAACAGATACGCAGTATTTT
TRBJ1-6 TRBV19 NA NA CATSSLFEGSPLHF TGTGCCACTAGTTCTCTTTTCGAGGGTTCACCCCTCCACTTC
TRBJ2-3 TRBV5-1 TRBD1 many CASSSRPGTGSTDTQYF TGCGCCAGCAGCTCAAGACCCGGGACAGGCAGCACAGATACGCAGTATTTT
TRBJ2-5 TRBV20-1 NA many CSARDLSGQYQETQYF TGCAGTGCTAGAGATCTTAGCGGACAGTACCAAGAGACCCAGTACTTC
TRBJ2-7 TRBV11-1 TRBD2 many CASSRSGRLSSYEQYF TGTGCCAGCAGCCGAAGCGGGAGGTTGAGCTCCTACGAGCAGTACTTC
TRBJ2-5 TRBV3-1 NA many CASSQASGQETQYF TGTGCCAGCAGCCAAGCGAGCGGGCAAGAGACCCAGTACTTC
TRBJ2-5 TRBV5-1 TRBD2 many CASSLSVLAGGETQYF TGCGCCAGCAGCTTGAGCGTCCTAGCGGGAGGAGAGACCCAGTACTTC
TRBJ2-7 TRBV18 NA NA CASSPPGAFYEQYF TGTGCCAGCTCACCCCCAGGGGCTTTTTACGAGCAGTACTTC
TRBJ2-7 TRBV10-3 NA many CAISESPRSSYEQYF TGTGCCATCAGTGAGTCTCCCAGGAGCTCCTACGAGCAGTACTTC
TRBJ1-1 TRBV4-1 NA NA CASSQEETGNTEAFF TGCGCCAGCAGCCAAGAAGAAACGGGGAACACTGAAGCTTTCTTT
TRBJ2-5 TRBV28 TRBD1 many CASGQGVEKTQYF TGTGCCAGCGGACAGGGGGTCGAGAAGACCCAGTACTTC
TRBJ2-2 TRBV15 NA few CATSRGPRGELFF TGTGCCACCAGCAGAGGGCCCCGGGGGGAGCTGTTTTTT
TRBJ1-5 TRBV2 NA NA CASSPSTDTQHF TGTGCCAGCAGTCCCTCGACAGATACGCAGCATTTT
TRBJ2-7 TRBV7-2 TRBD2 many CASSLGGSFSYEQYF TGTGCCAGCAGCTTGGGCGGGAGTTTTTCCTACGAGCAGTACTTC
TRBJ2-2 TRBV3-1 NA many CASSHRYTGELFF TGTGCCAGCAGCCATCGGTACACCGGGGAGCTGTTTTTT
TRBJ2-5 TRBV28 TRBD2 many CASSLLAEVETQYF TGTGCCAGCAGTCTCCTAGCGGAGGTAGAGACCCAGTACTTC
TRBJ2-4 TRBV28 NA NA CASSLRNIQYF TGTGCCAGCAGTTTGCGAAACATTCAGTACTTC
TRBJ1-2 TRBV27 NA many CASSSSANYGYTF TGTGCCAGCAGTTCCTCAGCTAACTATGGCTACACCTTC
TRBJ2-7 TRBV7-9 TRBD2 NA CASSAGLAREQYF TGTGCCAGCAGCGCCGGACTAGCGCGTGAGCAGTACTTC
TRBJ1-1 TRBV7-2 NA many CASSSRRNTEAFF TGTGCCAGCAGCTCACGTAGGAACACTGAAGCTTTCTTT
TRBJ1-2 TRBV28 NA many CASWVRWYGYTF TGTGCCAGCTGGGTGCGGTGGTATGGCTACACCTTC
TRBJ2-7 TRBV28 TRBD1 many CASSVPGQGTYEQYF TGTGCCAGCAGTGTCCCGGGACAGGGCACCTACGAGCAGTACTTC
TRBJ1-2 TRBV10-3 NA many CAIRTGDLNYGYTF TGTGCCATCAGAACAGGTGACCTTAACTATGGCTACACCTTC
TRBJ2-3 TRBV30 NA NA CAWSVTRRTDTQYF TGTGCCTGGAGTGTAACCCGGCGCACAGATACGCAGTATTTT
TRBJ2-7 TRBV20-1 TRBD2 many CSAILPATSDEQYF TGCAGTGCAATTTTACCCGCCACTAGCGACGAGCAGTACTTC